The 4 T cell receptor beta chains below come from one sample, sequenced in a study of T cell responses to AZD1222 COVID-19 vaccine. TCRdb's table, derived via immunoSEQ multiplex PCR, lists solely in-frame clones and lacks some. The sample has over 100,000 clones, about 80% seen once; the top ten hold about 9.5%. The sequencing used peripheral blood, collected on day 0 of AZD1222 vaccination. These receptors were taken from an adult in good health.

The CDR3 here is CASSTGRRTGELFF. CDR3 bases: TGTGCCAGCAGCACTGGCAGGCGAACCGGGGAGCTGTTTTTT. This chain uses TRBV7-2 with TRBJ2-2, with D hard to call. Trimming took off 5 bases at V and 5 bases at J, with 12 bases between the two ends. The V gene's germline CDR1 is SGHTA and CDR2 FQGNSA. This CDR3 is 14 amino acids long. The variable domain in full, completed from reference TRBV7-2 and TRBJ2-2, reads GAGVSQSPSNKVTEKGKDVELRCDPISGHTALYWYRQSLGQGLEFLIYFQGNSAPDKSGLPSDRFSAERTGGSVSTLTIQRTQQEDSAVYLCASSTGRRTGELFFGEGSRLTVL.

The rearrangement uses TRBV19 and TRBJ1-4; 7 bases are shared with TRBD1. The trim removed 7 bases at V and 5 bases at J, leaving 7 bases unmatched. Germline loops: CDR1 LNHDA, CDR2 SQIVND (reference sequence). This CDR3 contains 14 residues. The DNA of the CDR3 is TGTGCCAGTACGGGGACAGCCCAGAATGAAAAACTGTTTTTT. The encoded protein is CASTGTAQNEKLFF.

This chain uses TRBV25-1 with TRBJ2-1, with TRBD1 matching over 10 bases. V lost 5 bases and J lost 7; bases outside the gene matches: 5. The CDR3 loop spans 14 amino acids. Germline-derived CDR1 and CDR2 are MGHDK and SYGVNS. CDR3 DNA: TGTGCCAGCAGTACCGACAGGGGGCAGAATGAGCAGTTCTTC. Protein product: CASSTDRGQNEQFF.

The J gene is TRBJ1-1, the V gene TRBV27, with unresolved D. The CDR3 extends over 13 amino acids. Germline assignment: CDR1 MNHEY and CDR2 SMNVEV (reference sequence). V shed 7 bases and J shed 3 bases, with 12 bases lying between them. Written as DNA, the CDR3 is TGTGCCAGCAAAGACGGTCGGGACACTGAAGCTTTCTTT. As protein: CASKDGRDTEAFF.